The source of this T cell receptor beta chain is a study of blood T cell repertoires in COVID-19 (TCRdb year 2020). For the study in its entirety: The collaborator samples originated in the United States, Italy and Spain and spanned the acute and convalescent phases of COVID-19. The material from the prospective study consisted of cDNA or gDNA derived from T cells, B-cell-depleted T cells, or PBMCs. Subjects who had been exposed to COVID-19, were actively infected with it, or had recovered from it provided the deeply sampled blood TCRbeta repertoires that made up the dataset. A freely available public database, intended as a resource for researchers studying the immune response to SARS-CoV-2, is where the repertoires were released. Samples came from the ongoing ImmuneRACE study (first 160 participants) plus 1,254 subjects from 6 global collaborators. A de-identified subject ID, COVID-19 status, age in years and sex were almost always included in the sample metadata. Where available, HLA class I and class II types were obtained from metadata supplied by the sample provider rather than from assay-based typing.

In its sample, this clone was seen once. What antigen it recognizes has not been identified. No qualities accompany the bases; no much larger clone lies one base away. What the research found in general, with its limitations: How much clinical and demographic metadata was included differed by source and by participant, and the metadata was provided uncurated.

Reading the germline V gene gives CDR1 SGHTA and CDR2 FQGTGA. The CDR3 contains 13 residues, cysteine and phenylalanine counted. The only DNA kept is the CDR3, 39 bases in frame from the first base. Relative to germline, V is 2 bases shorter and J is 5 bases shorter, with 6 bases between their ends. At one collaborating source in Seattle, patients were enrolled during active infection and were followed longitudinally through the course of disease. The collaborating institutions used their own protocols to collect whole blood in K2EDTA tubes. For TCRbeta analysis, collaborators shipped samples as frozen whole blood, isolated PBMCs, or DNA extracted from either of those sample types. TCRbeta CDR3 regions were amplified from genomic DNA using the immunoSEQ Assay, a bias-controlled multiplex PCR. Turning to the authors' computational methods: Nucleated cell counts per sample were estimated from amplification of reference gene primers within the assay. Sequence reads were collapsed and filtered to measure the absolute abundance of every unique TCRbeta CDR3 rearrangement. For each sample, productive Simpson clonality was calculated as the square root of Simpson's diversity index over productive rearrangements. Entries here come from immuneACCESS through TCRdb and include only in-frame sequences with V and J called. Some clones fail to appear in such tables; in the studies checked, an unresolved V gene covers under half of the shortfall, and the cause of the remainder is unknown. Clonal size and the V and J genes are those of that table, whereas D and trimming came from the DNA. This sample holds around 300,000 clones; 88% were observed only once. 1.6% of the sample is in the top ten clones.

Sample: peripheral blood. The V and J segments used are TRBV7-3 and TRBJ2-2; no D gene call is confident. The clonotype originates from a woman aged 25 to 39 with COVID-19, enrolled during active disease. In nucleotides, the sequence is TGTGCCAGCAGCTTATCCGTTACCGGGGAGCTGTTTTTT. It is translated as CASSLSVTGELFF.